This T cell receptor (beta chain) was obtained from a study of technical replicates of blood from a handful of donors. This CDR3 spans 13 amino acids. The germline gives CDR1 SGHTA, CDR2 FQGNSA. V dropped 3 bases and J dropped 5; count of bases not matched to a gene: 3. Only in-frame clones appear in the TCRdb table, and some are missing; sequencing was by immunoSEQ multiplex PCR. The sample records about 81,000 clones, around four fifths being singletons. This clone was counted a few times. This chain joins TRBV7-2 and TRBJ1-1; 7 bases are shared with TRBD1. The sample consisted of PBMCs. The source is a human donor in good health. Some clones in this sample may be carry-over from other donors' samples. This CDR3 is CASSFPGGTEAFF. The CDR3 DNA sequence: TGTGCCAGCAGCTTCCCAGGGGGAACTGAAGCTTTCTTT.